This T cell receptor beta chain is from a study of cytomegalovirus exposure and HLA in healthy donors. Across the study: There were around 100 million unique TCR beta sequences, drawn from 180 million or so T cells, in an earlier analysis. Ancestry clustering placed 81% of about 400 genotyped donors in the Caucasian-associated cluster. Overall study results and limits: For most TCR beta V segments, an earlier analysis put the productive rate at about 90% or about 30% of the time.

PCR involved 60 Vbeta and 13 Jbeta primers. The repertoire was sequenced with immunoSEQ multiplex PCR; TCRdb's copy has only in-frame clones and lacks some. The table includes hundreds of thousands of clones, roughly 82% detected once. Concerning this clone: What it binds is not known.

The CDR3 length is 14 residues. Germline trimming cut 3 bases from V and 5 bases from J; bases unmatched to any gene: 2. The germline V gene encodes CDR1 SSHAT and CDR2 FNYEAQ (reference sequence). Sequences were obtained from PBMCs. The source is a man aged 40-50 years in good health and CMV-seropositive. This rearrangement joins TRBV7-7 to TRBJ2-1; 9 positions match TRBD2. DNA of the CDR3: TGTGCCAGCAGCTTTAGACTAGCGGACAATGAGCAGTTCTTC. This gives the protein CASSFRLADNEQFF. Drawing the rest from reference TRBV7-7 and TRBJ2-1, the complete variable domain is GAGVSQSPRYKVTKRGQDVTLRCDPISSHATLYWYQQALGQGPEFLTYFNYEAQPDKSGLPSDRFSAERPEGSISTLTIQRTEQRDSAMYRCASSFRLADNEQFFGPGTRLTVL.